A selection of T cell receptor beta chains follows, all from one sample in a study of blood T cell repertoires in COVID-19. Sequencing used immunoSEQ multiplex PCR; TCRdb keeps in-frame clones, though not all of them. The sample consists of under 70,000 clones, almost 90% of them appearing once. Material: peripheral blood. Receptor source: a man aged 60-69 years with active COVID-19. Both conserved end residues are part of each CDR3. The order of the fields is J gene, D gene, clone size, V gene, CDR3 protein, CDR3 DNA. D genes are given only for firm matches. Some rows mark clone size as missing; the rest say once, few, many or name a class of expanded clone.

j_call: TRBJ2-1; d_call: NA; clone_size: NA; v_call: TRBV28; cdr3_aa: CASSFPSSYNEQFF; cdr3_nt: TGTGCCAGCAGTTTCCCCAGCTCCTACAATGAGCAGTTCTTC
j_call: TRBJ1-5; d_call: NA; clone_size: NA; v_call: TRBV27; cdr3_aa: CASSRESNQPQHF; cdr3_nt: TGTGCCAGCAGCCGGGAAAGCAATCAGCCCCAGCATTTT
j_call: TRBJ1-2; d_call: TRBD1; clone_size: NA; v_call: TRBV30; cdr3_aa: CAWSVGDRANYGYTF; cdr3_nt: TGTGCCTGGAGTGTGGGGGACAGAGCTAACTATGGCTACACCTTC
j_call: TRBJ2-2; d_call: NA; clone_size: NA; v_call: TRBV10-3; cdr3_aa: CAISPPMETTGELFF; cdr3_nt: TGTGCCATCAGTCCCCCGATGGAGACCACCGGGGAGCTGTTTTTT
j_call: TRBJ2-2; d_call: NA; clone_size: NA; v_call: TRBV30; cdr3_aa: CAWRGPQGNTGELFF; cdr3_nt: TGTGCCTGGAGAGGACCTCAGGGAAACACCGGGGAGCTGTTTTTT
j_call: TRBJ1-6; d_call: TRBD1; clone_size: NA; v_call: TRBV5-1; cdr3_aa: CASSPTGTGGSPLHF; cdr3_nt: TGCGCCAGCAGCCCCACCGGGACAGGGGGATCACCCCTCCACTTT
j_call: TRBJ2-1; d_call: TRBD1; clone_size: NA; v_call: TRBV5-1; cdr3_aa: CASSSATGVGLLSYNEQFF; cdr3_nt: TGCGCCAGCAGCTCGGCAACAGGGGTTGGGCTGCTCTCCTACAATGAGCAGTTCTTC
j_call: TRBJ2-1; d_call: TRBD2; clone_size: once; v_call: TRBV5-1; cdr3_aa: CASSLELADYNEQFF; cdr3_nt: TGCGCCAGCAGCTTGGAACTAGCGGACTACAATGAGCAGTTCTTC
j_call: TRBJ1-2; d_call: NA; clone_size: NA; v_call: TRBV7-6; cdr3_aa: CASSLEQGIGYGYTF; cdr3_nt: TGTGCCAGCAGCTTAGAGCAGGGGATTGGCTATGGCTACACCTTC
j_call: TRBJ2-7; d_call: TRBD1; clone_size: NA; v_call: TRBV5-6; cdr3_aa: CASSLVPGQGNFEQYF; cdr3_nt: TGTGCCAGCAGCCTCGTGCCGGGACAGGGGAATTTCGAGCAGTACTTC
j_call: TRBJ2-3; d_call: TRBD2; clone_size: once; v_call: TRBV27; cdr3_aa: CASSFSGRSTDTQYF; cdr3_nt: TGTGCCAGCAGTTTCAGCGGGAGATCGACAGATACGCAGTATTTT
j_call: TRBJ1-6; d_call: NA; clone_size: few; v_call: TRBV10-3; cdr3_aa: CAISEYGASPLHF; cdr3_nt: TGTGCCATCAGTGAGTACGGAGCTTCACCCCTCCACTTT
j_call: TRBJ2-2; d_call: TRBD2; clone_size: NA; v_call: TRBV27; cdr3_aa: CASSLGTEPELAGGRPGELFF; cdr3_nt: TGTGCCAGCAGTTTGGGGACAGAACCCGAACTAGCGGGAGGGCGTCCCGGGGAGCTGTTTTTT
j_call: TRBJ2-3; d_call: NA; clone_size: NA; v_call: TRBV5-4; cdr3_aa: CASSTRVQNKQYF; cdr3_nt: TGTGCCAGCAGCACCCGGGTCCAAAATAAGCAGTATTTT
j_call: TRBJ2-5; d_call: TRBD2; clone_size: NA; v_call: TRBV7-3; cdr3_aa: CASSPLAGGPLETQYF; cdr3_nt: TGTGCCAGCAGCCCTCTAGCGGGGGGGCCCTTAGAGACCCAGTACTTC
j_call: TRBJ1-6; d_call: TRBD1; clone_size: NA; v_call: TRBV30; cdr3_aa: CAWGYRGSINSPLHF; cdr3_nt: TGTGCCTGGGGTTACAGGGGATCAATTAATTCACCCCTCCACTTT
j_call: TRBJ2-2; d_call: TRBD1; clone_size: NA; v_call: TRBV10-2; cdr3_aa: CASSVRGTGGSGELFF; cdr3_nt: TGCGCCAGCAGTGTACGTGGGACAGGGGGCTCGGGGGAGCTGTTTTTT
j_call: TRBJ1-2; d_call: TRBD1; clone_size: once; v_call: TRBV6-5; cdr3_aa: CASSYGTGLYGYTF; cdr3_nt: TGTGCCAGCAGTTACGGGACAGGGCTCTATGGCTACACCTTC
j_call: TRBJ2-1; d_call: TRBD2; clone_size: NA; v_call: TRBV3-1/TRBV3-2; cdr3_aa: CASSPGRAGNEQFF; cdr3_nt: TGTGCCAGCAGCCCCGGGAGGGCGGGCAATGAGCAGTTCTTC
j_call: TRBJ1-4; d_call: NA; clone_size: NA; v_call: TRBV27; cdr3_aa: CASSLQPSNEKLFF; cdr3_nt: TGTGCCAGCAGTTTACAACCGAGTAATGAAAAACTGTTTTTT
j_call: TRBJ1-4; d_call: TRBD1; clone_size: NA; v_call: TRBV27; cdr3_aa: CASSSFTGGGQAKLFF; cdr3_nt: TGTGCCAGCAGTTCTTTCACAGGGGGCGGCCAGGCGAAACTGTTTTTT
j_call: TRBJ1-3; d_call: NA; clone_size: NA; v_call: TRBV4-1; cdr3_aa: CASSQQLTGSGNTIYF; cdr3_nt: TGCGCCAGTAGCCAACAACTTACAGGGTCCGGAAACACCATATATTTT
j_call: TRBJ2-5; d_call: NA; clone_size: NA; v_call: TRBV19; cdr3_aa: CASSFAASSGETQYF; cdr3_nt: TGTGCCAGTAGTTTCGCGGCTAGCTCGGGCGAGACCCAGTACTTC
j_call: TRBJ1-2; d_call: NA; clone_size: NA; v_call: TRBV28; cdr3_aa: CASSLQGNYGYTF; cdr3_nt: TGTGCCAGCAGTTTGCAGGGGAACTATGGCTACACCTTC
j_call: TRBJ2-7; d_call: NA; clone_size: NA; v_call: TRBV19; cdr3_aa: CASKHRDNAYEQYF; cdr3_nt: TGTGCCAGTAAACACCGGGACAACGCCTACGAGCAGTACTTC
j_call: TRBJ1-5; d_call: NA; clone_size: few; v_call: TRBV7-9; cdr3_aa: CASSDTGYYQPQHF; cdr3_nt: TGTGCCAGCAGCGACACAGGGTATTATCAGCCCCAGCATTTT
j_call: TRBJ1-2; d_call: NA; clone_size: few; v_call: TRBV19; cdr3_aa: CASSSGSTYGYTF; cdr3_nt: TGTGCCAGTAGTTCCGGGTCCACCTATGGCTACACCTTC
j_call: TRBJ1-2; d_call: TRBD1; clone_size: NA; v_call: TRBV9; cdr3_aa: CASSVAGGKLSYGYTF; cdr3_nt: TGTGCCAGCAGCGTGGCAGGGGGAAAGCTATCTTATGGCTACACCTTC
j_call: TRBJ2-1; d_call: NA; clone_size: NA; v_call: TRBV19; cdr3_aa: CASSMLDNEQFF; cdr3_nt: TGTGCCAGTAGTATGTTAGACAATGAGCAGTTCTTC
j_call: TRBJ2-7; d_call: TRBD2; clone_size: NA; v_call: TRBV7-9; cdr3_aa: CASSLGGRDEQYF; cdr3_nt: TGTGCCAGCAGCTTGGGCGGGAGGGACGAGCAGTACTTC
j_call: TRBJ1-5; d_call: NA; clone_size: NA; v_call: TRBV16; cdr3_aa: CASSRYGGSNQPQHF; cdr3_nt: TGTGCCAGCAGCCGTTACGGGGGTAGCAATCAGCCCCAGCATTTT
j_call: TRBJ1-2; d_call: TRBD1; clone_size: NA; v_call: TRBV28; cdr3_aa: CASRTSRQGLYGYTF; cdr3_nt: TGTGCCAGCAGAACTTCACGACAGGGGTTATATGGCTACACCTTC
j_call: TRBJ1-2; d_call: NA; clone_size: few; v_call: TRBV6-5; cdr3_aa: CASRPTNKQGYGYTF; cdr3_nt: TGTGCCAGCAGACCCACGAACAAGCAGGGGTATGGCTACACCTTC
j_call: TRBJ1-5; d_call: NA; clone_size: once; v_call: TRBV19; cdr3_aa: CASRRQTGSNQPQHF; cdr3_nt: TGTGCCAGTAGACGCCAGACAGGTAGCAATCAGCCCCAGCATTTT
j_call: TRBJ1-6; d_call: TRBD1; clone_size: NA; v_call: TRBV4-1; cdr3_aa: CASSQETGVGPLHF; cdr3_nt: TGCGCCAGCAGCCAAGAGACAGGGGTGGGACCCCTCCACTTT
j_call: TRBJ2-1; d_call: TRBD2; clone_size: NA; v_call: TRBV11-3; cdr3_aa: CASRFLADSYNEQFF; cdr3_nt: TGTGCCAGCAGATTTCTAGCGGACTCCTACAATGAGCAGTTCTTC
j_call: TRBJ2-7; d_call: NA; clone_size: NA; v_call: TRBV5-8; cdr3_aa: CASRRLTGTEYF; cdr3_nt: TGTGCCAGCAGACGACTAACAGGGACGGAGTACTTC
j_call: TRBJ1-1; d_call: TRBD1; clone_size: NA; v_call: TRBV3-1/TRBV3-2; cdr3_aa: CASSARQGANTEAFF; cdr3_nt: TGTGCCAGCAGCGCCCGACAGGGGGCGAATACTGAAGCTTTCTTT
j_call: TRBJ2-1; d_call: TRBD2; clone_size: NA; v_call: TRBV30; cdr3_aa: CAWSTRPLTSGNEQFF; cdr3_nt: TGTGCCTGGAGTACACGCCCCCTTACTAGCGGCAATGAGCAGTTCTTC
j_call: TRBJ1-3; d_call: TRBD1; clone_size: NA; v_call: TRBV10-3; cdr3_aa: CAISGDRGNTIYF; cdr3_nt: TGTGCCATCAGTGGGGACAGGGGAAACACCATATATTTT
j_call: TRBJ2-1; d_call: NA; clone_size: NA; v_call: TRBV2; cdr3_aa: CASRGGTGSYEQFF; cdr3_nt: TGTGCCAGCAGGGGCGGGACTGGGAGCTATGAGCAGTTCTTC